This TCR beta chain was recovered during a study of OX40 agonist ivuxolimab in advanced cancers. The protocol was immunoSEQ multiplex PCR, while the TCRdb copy is restricted to in-frame clones and leaves out a portion. The profile covers some 45,000 clones, with roughly 93% appearing a single time and 19% taken by the ten largest. V lost 9 bases and J lost 4, with 24 bases in between. The CDR3 runs to 16 residues. CDR1 is SEHNR, CDR2 FQNEAQ, per germline (reference sequence). The clonotype comes from an adult with an advanced solid tumor such as melanoma, head and neck, liver or kidney cancer. The rearrangement joins TRBV7-9 to TRBJ1-2; perhaps TRBD1 as D (5 bases). Here the sequenced sample was CD4+ or CD8+ T cells sorted from blood, taken in a trial of the OX40 agonist ivuxolimab. CDR3: CARGPRNNRDLYGYTF. DNA for the CDR3: TGTGCCAGGGGCCCCCGAAACAACCGGGACCTCTATGGCTACACCTTC.